This entry lists 26 T cell receptor beta chains sequenced from one sample in a study of blood T cells in healthy people across ages (dated by TCRdb to between 2015 and 2017). Receptors were amplified or captured by 5' RACE. TCRdb names Illumina HiSeq 2500 as the instrument used. A second PCR of about 6 to 12 cycles was run with a J-beta primer mix and a sample-barcoded 5' primer. TCRdb handled the public reads itself, with Q25 trimming in fastp and clone calling in MiXCR, and kept productive beta chains. A single entry per CDR3 protein holds the most common genes and DNA from its merged rows. The sample records roughly 2 million distinct CDR3 sequences, just under 50% of which are singletons. Around 2.1% of the sample is held by the ten biggest clonotypes. Source material: blood. The source is a woman aged 40 to 55 in good health.

This sequence joins TRBV9 and TRBJ2-4; a weak D match, TRBD2 (5 bases). CDR1 and CDR2 from the germline V gene are SGDLS and YYNGEE. V was cut by 4 bases and J by 13 bases, with 21 bases left in between. The CDR3 is 14 residues long. CDR3 in DNA: TGTGCCAGCAGCCCCACTCCGGACTGGCGGGTGCAGTACTTC. It encodes CASSPTPDWRVQYF.

This clonotype has more than one count but fewer than ten. DNA for the CDR3: TGTGCCAGCAGTCAGGATAGGGGCGGGAGAAGTACGCAGTATTTT. Translation: CASSQDRGGRSTQYF. The rearrangement links TRBV6-5 to TRBJ2-3, with 7 bases identical to TRBD2. This CDR3 spans 15 amino acids. Germline CDR1 is MNHEY and CDR2 is SVGAGI. V lost 5 bases and J lost 8; bases outside the gene matches: 13.

The chain carries TRBV20-1 and TRBJ2-1, with TRBD2 identical over 8 bases. Germline values: CDR1 DFQATT, CDR2 SNEGSKA (reference sequence). V was clipped by 0 bases and J by 9 bases; unmatched bases: 16. This CDR3 is built from 17 residues. The chain's CDR3 is CSARDPFGSGAPPEQFF. The DNA of the CDR3 is TGCAGTGCTAGAGACCCCTTCGGTAGCGGGGCCCCACCTGAGCAGTTCTTC.

This chain's CDR3 is CAISESSSGPITDTQYF. In DNA form, the CDR3 reads TGTGCCATCAGTGAGAGTAGTAGCGGTCCGATCACAGATACGCAGTATTTT. The J gene is TRBJ2-3, the V gene TRBV10-3; the D gene is possibly TRBD2 (6 bases). Trimming stripped 2 bases from V and 2 bases from J, with 17 bases between. Germline CDR1 reads ENHRY; CDR2 reads SYGVKD. The CDR3 is made up of 17 amino acids.

This clonotype was seen only once. V and J are TRBV27 and TRBJ1-4, with TRBD1 matching over 8 bases. Germline V gene data show CDR1 as MNHEY and CDR2 as SMNVEV (reference sequence). V shed 2 bases, J shed 8 bases, and the junction held 7 bases outside the gene matches. This CDR3 has 15 residues. CDR3 nucleotides: TGTGCCAGCAGTTTACGTGACAGGGGCGGCGAAAAACTGTTTTTT. Its protein is CASSLRDRGGEKLFF.

This clonotype was observed a handful of times. The chain combines TRBV27 with TRBJ2-1; TRBD2 aligns across 9 bases. CDR1 MNHEY and CDR2 SMNVEV come from the germline V gene (reference sequence). The CDR3 extends over 16 amino acids. The V and J ends lost 6 bases and 5 bases, in that order; junction bases with no gene match: 11. The CDR3 loop is CASRPTPAGGDNEQFF. The CDR3 DNA reads as TGTGCCAGCAGACCCACCCCAGCGGGGGGTGACAATGAGCAGTTCTTC.

The chain links TRBV14 to TRBJ1-2; D gene uncertain. CDR1 and CDR2 from the germline V gene are SGHDN and FVKESK. Trimming removed 1 base at V and 4 bases at J, with 7 bases between. This CDR3 region has 13 residues. The CDR3 coding sequence is TGTGCCAGCAGCCAAGGGCGTAGCTATGGCTACACCTTC. This translates into CASSQGRSYGYTF.

The rearrangement uses TRBV6-1 and TRBJ2-7; D is possibly TRBD1 (6 bases). Germline values: CDR1 MNHNS, CDR2 SASEGT. The ends were cut back, 3 bases at V and 4 bases at J, with 13 bases in the middle. CDR3 length: 14 amino acids. CDR3 region: CASSEGTRTYEQYF. Here the CDR3 DNA reads TGTGCCAGCAGTGAGGGGACAAGGACGTACGAGCAGTACTTC.

In its sample, this clonotype was seen a few times. The chain couples TRBV2 to TRBJ2-3; 10 nucleotides line up with TRBD1. The germline gives CDR1 SNHLY, CDR2 FYNNEI. V gave up 7 bases and J gave up 10 bases; unmatched junction bases: 11. The CDR3 length is 14 residues. The CDR3 nucleotides read TGTGCCAGCAAAGAGACAGGGGGCGAATCAGCGCAGTATTTT. Amino acids: CASKETGGESAQYF.

This chain's CDR3 is CASSYERQGGTQYF. Written as DNA, the CDR3 is TGTGCCAGCAGTTACGAGAGGCAGGGAGGGACCCAGTACTTC. The chain uses TRBV6-6 and TRBJ2-7; D perhaps matches TRBD2 (6 bases). The J call may be faulty, since TRBJ2-5 better matches the DNA end. Germline values: CDR1 MNHNY, CDR2 SVGAGI (reference sequence). The CDR3 sequence is 14 residues long.

The V call is TRBV6-2 or TRBV6-3, the J call TRBJ2-4, with D unresolved. Trimming took 4 bases from V and 4 from J, leaving 11 bases between them. The CDR3 spans 14 residues. Looked up from germline, CDR1 is MNHEY and CDR2 is SVGEGT. The CDR3 is CASSSFGSKNIQYF. The CDR3 nucleotides read TGTGCCAGCAGTTCTTTCGGCAGTAAAAACATTCAGTACTTC.

The chain joins TRBV12-3 or TRBV12-4 to TRBJ2-7; 9 bases match TRBD1. The CDR3 loop spans 16 amino acids. J lost 0 bases, V lost 2 bases, and 5 bases had no gene match. CDR3 nucleotide sequence: TGTGCCAGCAGTTTAAGTGGGACAGGGAGCTCCTACGAGCAGTACTTC. This encodes CASSLSGTGSSYEQYF.

This clonotype is a singleton in its sample. CDR3 sequence (DNA): TGCGCCAGCAGTGATGGGGGGGACCCCCGAGAGACCCAGTACTTC. It translates to CASSDGGDPRETQYF. This chain joins TRBV10-1 and TRBJ2-4; 7 bases agree with TRBD2. The J call may be wrong; the DNA end is better matched by TRBJ2-5. CDR1 WNHNN and CDR2 SYGVQD come from the germline V gene (reference sequence). CDR3 length: 15 amino acids.

The V call is TRBV6-2 or TRBV6-3, the J call TRBJ2-3, with TRBD2 matching over 8 bases. In germline, CDR1 is MNHEY, CDR2 SVGEGT. Trimming took 7 bases from V and 3 from J; bases not matched to a gene: 3. This CDR3 is built from 13 residues. The CDR3: CASKERETDTQYF. CDR3 coding DNA: TGTGCCAGCAAGGAGCGGGAGACAGATACGCAGTATTTT.

This clonotype was seen only once. The V and J genes are TRBV5-1 and TRBJ2-6; 8 positions agree with TRBD1. V dropped 8 bases and J dropped 0; count of bases not matched to a gene: 10. Germline CDR1 and CDR2: SGHRS and YFSETQ. The CDR3 extends over 17 amino acids. In DNA form, the CDR3 reads TGCGCCAGTAATCAGGGGGCCTCCCCCTCTGGGGCCAACGTCCTGACTTTC. Protein sequence: CASNQGASPSGANVLTF. Full variable domain (remainder filled in from reference TRBV5-1 and TRBJ2-6): KAGVTQTPRYLIKTRGQQVTLSCSPISGHRSVSWYQQTPGQGLQFLFEYFSETQRNKGNFPGRFSGRQFSNSRSEMNVSTLELGDSALYLCASNQGASPSGANVLTFGAGSRLTVL.

The sample holds a few counts of this clonotype. The chain uses TRBV20-1 and TRBJ2-3, with 7 positions matching TRBD2. The V and J ends lost 5 bases and 6 bases, in that order; junction bases with no gene match: 2. The CDR3 spans 11 residues. Germline-derived CDR1 and CDR2 are DFQATT and SNEGSKA (reference sequence). The CDR3 spells CSAGAGDTQYF. Written as DNA, the CDR3 is TGCAGTGCTGGAGCGGGGGATACGCAGTATTTT.

The chain is built from TRBV29-1 and TRBJ2-5; 7 nucleotides line up with TRBD2. CDR3 size: 13 residues. Per germline, CDR1 SQVTM and CDR2 ANQGSEA. V gave up 8 bases and J gave up 4 bases; unmatched junction bases: 10. This CDR3 is CSTRGGVGETQYF. DNA for the CDR3: TGCAGCACTCGGGGAGGGGTAGGAGAGACCCAGTACTTC.

This chain connects TRBV10-3 to TRBJ1-4; D is unresolved. The CDR3 totals 20 residues. Trimming removed 4 bases at V and 0 bases at J, with 24 bases between. The V gene's germline CDR1 is ENHRY and CDR2 SYGVKD. CDR3 region: CAISAPRRVQNTATNEKLFF. The CDR3 DNA is TGTGCCATCAGTGCCCCCAGGAGAGTGCAAAATACGGCAACTAATGAAAAACTGTTTTTT.

The rearrangement uses TRBV5-1 and TRBJ1-1; the D is unclear. CDR3 length: 12 residues. Trimming took off 0 bases at V and 4 bases at J, with 4 bases between the two ends. Germline V gene lookup returns CDR1 SGHRS and CDR2 YFSETQ. The CDR3 here is CASSLERTEAFF. The CDR3 DNA is TGCGCCAGCAGCTTGGAACGCACTGAAGCTTTCTTT.

V gene TRBV15 combines with J gene TRBJ1-4; TRBD1 agrees at 8 bases. CDR3 length: 19 residues. J lost 3 bases, V lost 0 bases, and 12 bases had no gene match. Germline assignment: CDR1 LNHNV and CDR2 YYDKDF (reference sequence). DNA for the CDR3: TGTGCCACCAGCAGAGAACTTCTGGCGTCGACAGGGGCTAATGAAAAACTGTTTTTT. Protein product: CATSRELLASTGANEKLFF.

The rearrangement links TRBV20-1 to TRBJ1-4; the match to TRBD1 covers 10 bases. The CDR3 is 17 residues long. Germline lookup yields CDR1 DFQATT and CDR2 SNEGSKA (reference sequence). Losses at the gene ends were 2 bases for V and 0 bases for J; bases not matched to a gene: 6. CDR3 nucleotide sequence: TGCAGTGCTAGATACCGGGACAGGGGAGCAACTAATGAAAAACTGTTTTTT. It translates to CSARYRDRGATNEKLFF.

This chain joins TRBV4-2 and TRBJ1-1; D is possibly TRBD1 (6 bases). Deletions cut 0 bases from V and 6 bases from J, with 14 bases between. The CDR3 is 15 amino acids. Germline V gene data show CDR1 as LGHNA and CDR2 as YNFKEQ. CDR3 DNA: TGTGCCAGCAGCCAAGAGGAGGGGGGAGTCGCTGAAGCTTTCTTT. Translating it yields CASSQEEGGVAEAFF.

This chain links TRBV29-1 with TRBJ1-2, with D uncertain. The CDR3 runs to 12 residues. Germline V gene data show CDR1 as SQVTM and CDR2 as ANQGSEA. V was trimmed by 3 bases and J by 6 bases, leaving 11 bases between them. The CDR3 spells CSVEVPRHGYTF. The DNA of the CDR3 is TGCAGCGTTGAGGTTCCGAGGCATGGCTACACCTTC.

The V call is TRBV5-1, the J call TRBJ2-3, with 10 nucleotides matching TRBD1. Germline trimming cut 0 bases from V and 6 bases from J; bases unmatched to any gene: 4. Germline V gives CDR1 SGHRS, CDR2 YFSETQ. The CDR3 runs 15 residues. The CDR3 coding sequence is TGCGCCAGCAGCTTGGTGGGGACAGGGGAGGATACGCAGTATTTT. This sequence encodes CASSLVGTGEDTQYF.

The chain carries TRBV20-1 and TRBJ1-1; unclear D gene. Germline CDR1 DFQATT, CDR2 SNEGSKA (reference sequence). The CDR3 totals 12 residues. Trimming took off 4 bases at V and 1 base at J, with 7 bases between the two ends. CDR3 sequence (DNA): TGCAGTGCTAAACCCCAGAACACTGAAGCTTTCTTT. Encoded protein: CSAKPQNTEAFF.

CDR3 loop: CASSLVETSGGNEQFF. The CDR3 DNA reads TGTGCCAGCAGCTTAGTGGAGACTAGCGGGGGGAATGAGCAGTTCTTC. The chain has TRBV7-9 and TRBJ2-1; 13 positions agree with TRBD2. There are 16 residues in the CDR3. Trimming took 1 base from V and 7 from J; bases not matched to a gene: 4. CDR1 SEHNR and CDR2 FQNEAQ come from the germline V gene (reference sequence).